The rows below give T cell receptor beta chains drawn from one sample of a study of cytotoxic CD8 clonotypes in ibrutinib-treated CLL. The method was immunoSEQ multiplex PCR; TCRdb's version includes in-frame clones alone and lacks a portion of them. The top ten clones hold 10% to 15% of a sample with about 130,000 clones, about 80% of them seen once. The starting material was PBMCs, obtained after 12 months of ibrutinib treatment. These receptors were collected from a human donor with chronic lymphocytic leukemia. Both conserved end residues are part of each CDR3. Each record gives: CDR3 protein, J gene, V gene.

CDR3: CASSLGFGELFF
J: TRBJ2-2
V: TRBV7-9

CDR3: CASSLALTLANNEQFF
J: TRBJ2-1
V: TRBV5-1

CDR3: CASSLADRGTEAFF
J: TRBJ1-1
V: TRBV5-4

CDR3: CASSALSHGSYEQYF
J: TRBJ2-7
V: TRBV19

CDR3: CAWSQESGGENYGYTF
J: TRBJ1-2
V: TRBV30

CDR3: CASSIRDPTDTQYF
J: TRBJ2-3
V: TRBV19

CDR3: CASSKTGPTYEQYF
J: TRBJ2-7
V: TRBV2

CDR3: CASSLERGEVAWNEQFF
J: TRBJ2-1
V: TRBV7-9

CDR3: CASSSLRGVTNQPQHF
J: TRBJ1-5
V: TRBV28

CDR3: CAISEGGGIADTQYF
J: TRBJ2-3
V: TRBV10-3

CDR3: CASSPRTSGRADTQYF
J: TRBJ2-3
V: TRBV18

CDR3: CASSLEGRGYTF
J: TRBJ1-2
V: TRBV5-1

CDR3: CASSSSRAAPDGYTF
J: TRBJ1-2
V: TRBV11-2

CDR3: CASSLGDFYEQYF
J: TRBJ2-7
V: TRBV11-2

CDR3: CASSVGFSSSYEQYF
J: TRBJ2-7
V: TRBV9

CDR3: CASSRADANTGELFF
J: TRBJ2-2
V: TRBV2

CDR3: CASSQGTSVSYEQYF
J: TRBJ2-7
V: TRBV4-1

CDR3: CSVKRGGISEKLFF
J: TRBJ1-4
V: TRBV29-1

CDR3: CASSLRSRGRNEKLFF
J: TRBJ1-4
V: TRBV27

CDR3: CASSLYSKSYSKNIQYF
J: TRBJ2-4
V: TRBV28

CDR3: CASSLDRDNEKLFF
J: TRBJ1-4
V: TRBV7-2

CDR3: CASSLQGYEKLFF
J: TRBJ1-4
V: TRBV5-1

CDR3: CASRGGTDTDTQYF
J: TRBJ2-3
V: TRBV7-9